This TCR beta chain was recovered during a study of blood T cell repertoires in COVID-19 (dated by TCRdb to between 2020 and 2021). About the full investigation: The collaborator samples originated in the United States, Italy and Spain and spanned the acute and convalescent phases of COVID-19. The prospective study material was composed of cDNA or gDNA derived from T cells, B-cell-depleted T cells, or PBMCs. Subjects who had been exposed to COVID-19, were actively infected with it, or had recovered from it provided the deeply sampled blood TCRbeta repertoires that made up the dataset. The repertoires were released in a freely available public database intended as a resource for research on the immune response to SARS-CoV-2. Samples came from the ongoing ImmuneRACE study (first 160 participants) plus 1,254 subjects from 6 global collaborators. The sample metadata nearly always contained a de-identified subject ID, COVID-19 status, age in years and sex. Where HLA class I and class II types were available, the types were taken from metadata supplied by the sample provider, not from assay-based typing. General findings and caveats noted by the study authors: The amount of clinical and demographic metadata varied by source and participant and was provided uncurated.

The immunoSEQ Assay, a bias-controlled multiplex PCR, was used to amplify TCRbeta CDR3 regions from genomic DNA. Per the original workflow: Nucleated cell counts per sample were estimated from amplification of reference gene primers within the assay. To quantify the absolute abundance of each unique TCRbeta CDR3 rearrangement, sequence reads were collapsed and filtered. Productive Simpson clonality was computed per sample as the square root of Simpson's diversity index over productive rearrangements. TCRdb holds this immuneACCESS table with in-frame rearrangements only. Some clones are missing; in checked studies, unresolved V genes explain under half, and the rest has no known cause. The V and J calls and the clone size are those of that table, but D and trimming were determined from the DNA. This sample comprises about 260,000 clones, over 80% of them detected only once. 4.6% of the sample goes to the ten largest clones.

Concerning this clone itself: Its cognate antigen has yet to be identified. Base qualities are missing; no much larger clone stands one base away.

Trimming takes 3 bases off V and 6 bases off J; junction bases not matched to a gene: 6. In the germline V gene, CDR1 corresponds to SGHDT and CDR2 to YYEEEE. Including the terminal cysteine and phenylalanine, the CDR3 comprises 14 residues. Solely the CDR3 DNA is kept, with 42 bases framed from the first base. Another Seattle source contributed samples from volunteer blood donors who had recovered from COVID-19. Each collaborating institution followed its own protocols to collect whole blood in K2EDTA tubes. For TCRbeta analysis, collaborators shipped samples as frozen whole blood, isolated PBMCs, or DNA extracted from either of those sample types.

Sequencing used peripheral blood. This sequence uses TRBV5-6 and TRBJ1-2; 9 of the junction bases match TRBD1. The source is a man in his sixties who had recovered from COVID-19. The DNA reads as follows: TGTGCCAGCAGCTGGGGCCGGGACAGGGATGGCTACACCTTC. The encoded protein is CASSWGRDRDGYTF. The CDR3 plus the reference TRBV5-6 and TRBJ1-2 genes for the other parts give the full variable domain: DAGVTQSPTHLIKTRGQQVTLRCSPKSGHDTVSWYQQALGQGPQFIFQYYEEEERQRGNFPDRFSGHQFPNYSSELNVNALLLGDSALYLCASSWGRDRDGYTFGSGTRLTVV.